The entry that follows covers one TCR beta chain sequence. Antigen unknown. This sample is part of a study of OX40 agonist ivuxolimab in advanced cancers. The table came from immunoSEQ multiplex PCR; TCRdb's copy has only in-frame clones and leaves some out. This table holds fewer than 70,000 clones, 91% found once. Findings and limits, study-wide: Antigen specificity remained undetermined for the expanded peripheral T cells.

Germline lookup yields CDR1 SEHNR and CDR2 FQNEAQ (reference sequence). V lost 5 bases to trimming and J lost 3 bases; unmatched junction nucleotides: 7. The CDR3 loop spans 15 amino acids. This TCR derives from an adult with an advanced solid tumor such as melanoma, head and neck, liver or kidney cancer. The chain links TRBV7-9 to TRBJ2-3; 8 bases are a match to TRBD2. Specimen: CD4+ or CD8+ T cells sorted from blood, collected in a trial of the OX40 agonist ivuxolimab. For the CDR3, the DNA is TGTGCCAGCAGCCGCGGGACTAGTAGGACAGATACGCAGTATTTT. It yields the protein CASSRGTSRTDTQYF.